This T cell receptor (beta chain) was recorded in a study of shared clonotypes between healthy human individuals. Germline CDR1 reads SGHDN; CDR2 reads FVKESK. Trimming left V 1 base short and J 7 bases short, with 7 bases between. The CDR3 contains 13 residues. TCRdb's table, derived via immunoSEQ multiplex PCR, lists solely in-frame clones and lacks some. In the table there are 2 million to 3 million clones, approximately 94% of which are singletons. Donors, healthy HIV-negative adults, lacked recent acute infections or vaccinations. The receptor comes from a man between 18 and 35 years old in good health. The gene calls are TRBV14 and TRBJ1-4, with D maybe TRBD1 (6 bases). Material for sequencing was naive CD4+ T cells sorted from blood. Documented subset: CD45RA+ positively selected. CDR3 loop: CASSQGQAEKLFF. The CDR3 nucleotides are TGTGCCAGCAGCCAAGGACAGGCTGAAAAACTGTTTTTT.